A single sample is the source of the 3 T cell receptor beta chains below, sequenced in a study of cytomegalovirus exposure and HLA in healthy donors. Using immunoSEQ multiplex PCR, the repertoire was profiled, and TCRdb retains in-frame clones only, with some absent. Counted here are over 110,000 clones, around four fifths occurring once; the ten biggest clones make up more than 1.4%. Input material: PBMCs. These receptors were taken from a woman in her 30s in good health and CMV-seronegative.

Concerning this clone itself: The junction shows a germline mismatch at one end, possibly a read error. CDR3: CSGRDNKQFF. The DNA for the CDR3 is TGCAGCGGCCGGGACAATAAGCAGTTCTTC. This sequence joins TRBV29-1 and TRBJ2-1; D possibly corresponds to TRBD1 (6 bases). The germline CDR1 and CDR2 sequences are SQVTM and ANQGSEA. The CDR3 has 10 amino acids.

This chain connects TRBV4-1 to TRBJ1-6; D possibly corresponds to TRBD1 (6 bases). V gave up 1 base and J gave up 6 bases, with 7 bases separating them. This CDR3 contains 14 residues. Germline assignment: CDR1 MGHRA and CDR2 YSYEKL. The CDR3 region has the DNA TGCGCCAGCAGCCAAGGGGGGCTTAATTCACCCCTCCACTTT. It codes for CASSQGGLNSPLHF.

The J gene is TRBJ2-7, the V gene TRBV7-8; no clear D gene. There are 13 residues in the CDR3. Germline V gene data show CDR1 as SGHVS and CDR2 as FQNEAQ. V lost 1 base and J 2 bases, leaving 6 bases between the germline ends. The CDR3 DNA follows: TGTGCCAGCAGCTTAGGCAGAACCTACGAGCAGTACTTC. This gives the protein CASSLGRTYEQYF.